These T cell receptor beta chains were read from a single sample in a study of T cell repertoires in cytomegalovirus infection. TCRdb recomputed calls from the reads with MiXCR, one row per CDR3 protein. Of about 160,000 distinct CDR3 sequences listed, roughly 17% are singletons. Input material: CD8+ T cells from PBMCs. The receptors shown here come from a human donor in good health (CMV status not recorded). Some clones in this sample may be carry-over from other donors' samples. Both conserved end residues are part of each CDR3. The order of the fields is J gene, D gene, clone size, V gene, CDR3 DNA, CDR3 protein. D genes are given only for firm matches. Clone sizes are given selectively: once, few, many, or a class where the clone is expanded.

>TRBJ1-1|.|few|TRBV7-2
TGTGCCAGCAGCTTAGGTTCTTGGCAGGAAGCTTTCTTT
CASSLGSWQEAFF
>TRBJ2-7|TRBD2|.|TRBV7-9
TGTGCCAGCAGCCCGGGGGTAGCGGGAGCCAACGAGCAGTACTTC
CASSPGVAGANEQYF
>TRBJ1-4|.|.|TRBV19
TGTGCCAGTAGTATGCAAGGGGCGGATGAAAAACTGTTTTTT
CASSMQGADEKLFF
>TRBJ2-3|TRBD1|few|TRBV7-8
TGTGCCAGCAGGCGGCGGACAGGAAATACGCAGTATTTT
CASRRRTGNTQYF
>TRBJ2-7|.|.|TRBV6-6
TGTGCCAGCAGCCAACCGGCCCCCCACGAGCAGTACTTC
CASSQPAPHEQYF
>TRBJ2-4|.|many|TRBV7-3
TGTGCCAGCAGAATTTGTACTCTACTAGCCAAAAACATTCAGTACTTC
CASRICTLLAKNIQYF
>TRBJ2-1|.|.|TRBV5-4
TGTGCCAGCAGCGCTAAGGGGGTCGATGAGCAGTTCTTC
CASSAKGVDEQFF
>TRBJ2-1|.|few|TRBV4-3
TGCGCCAGCAGCCAAGATACCTCGGGGAATGAGCAGTTCTTC
CASSQDTSGNEQFF
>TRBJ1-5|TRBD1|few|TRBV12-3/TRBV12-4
TGTGCCAGCTCCCTCAGGGGCCAGGGGGCCGATCAGCCCCAGCATTTT
CASSLRGQGADQPQHF
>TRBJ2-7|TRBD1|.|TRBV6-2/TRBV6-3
TGTGCCAGCAGTTACTCAAACAGGGGGCTAACCTACGAGCAGTACTTC
CASSYSNRGLTYEQYF
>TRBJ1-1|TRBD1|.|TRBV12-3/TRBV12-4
TGTGCCAGCAGACAACCCATTGGACAGGACAACACTGAAGCTTTCTTT
CASRQPIGQDNTEAFF
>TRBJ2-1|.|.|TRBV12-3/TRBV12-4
TGTGCCAGCAGTGAAAGAAACAATGAGCAGTTCTTC
CASSERNNEQFF
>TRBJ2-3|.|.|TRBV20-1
TGCAGTGCTAGACCCATATTAGCCACAGATACGCAGTATTTT
CSARPILATDTQYF
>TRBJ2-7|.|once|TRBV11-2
TGTGCCAGCAGCCCCCCCAGGGTCGAGCAGTACTTC
CASSPPRVEQYF
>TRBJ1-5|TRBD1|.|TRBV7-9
TGTGCCAGCAGCGGGGACAGGGGAACTCAGCCCCAGCATTTT
CASSGDRGTQPQHF
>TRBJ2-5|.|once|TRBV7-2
TGTGCCAGCAGCTTAGTTGGGATTGGGGGCTTTGAGACCCAGTACTTC
CASSLVGIGGFETQYF
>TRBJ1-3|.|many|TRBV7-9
TGTGCCAGCAGCTCCCTTCGGGGGTTCAGGGGTGGAAACACCATATATTTT
CASSSLRGFRGGNTIYF
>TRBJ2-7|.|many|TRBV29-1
TGCAGCGTTGAACGAGGCGCAGCCGAGCAGTACTTC
CSVERGAAEQYF
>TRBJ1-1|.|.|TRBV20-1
TGCAGTGCACCCGCGAGGGCCCGCAGGGCTTTGAACACTGAAGCTTTCTTT
CSAPARARRALNTEAFF
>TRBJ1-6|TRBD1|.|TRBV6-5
TGTGCCAGCAGTTACGGACAGGGGAGTTCACCCCTCCACTTT
CASSYGQGSSPLHF
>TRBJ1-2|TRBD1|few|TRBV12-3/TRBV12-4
TGTGCCAGCAGTCCGCCGGAGGGGACAGTACCGGAGGCTAACTATGGCTACACCTTC
CASSPPEGTVPEANYGYTF
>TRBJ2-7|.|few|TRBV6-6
TGTGCCAGCAGTTATGTCGGGGGCGCGCGTCACGAGCAGTACTTC
CASSYVGGARHEQYF
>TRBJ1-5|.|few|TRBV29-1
TGCAGCGGTGCGGACAGCCTCAATCAGCCCCAGCATTTT
CSGADSLNQPQHF
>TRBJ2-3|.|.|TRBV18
TGTGCCAGCTCACGACTAGAGACAGATACGCAGTATTTT
CASSRLETDTQYF
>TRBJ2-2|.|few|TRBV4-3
TGCGCCAGCAGCCAAGATACTCACTCGGGGCGGACCGGGGAGCTGTTTTTT
CASSQDTHSGRTGELFF
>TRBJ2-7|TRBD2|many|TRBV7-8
TGTGCCAGCAGCCCGGGGACTAGCGGCTACGAGCAGTACTTC
CASSPGTSGYEQYF
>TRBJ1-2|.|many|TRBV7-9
TGTGCCAGCAGCGGCCCGAACAGCTATGGCTACACCTTC
CASSGPNSYGYTF
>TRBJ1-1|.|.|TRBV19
TGTGCCAGTAGTATCCCCGGCTTCGGTGCTGAAGCTTTCTTT
CASSIPGFGAEAFF
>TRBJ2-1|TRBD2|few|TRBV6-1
TGTGCCAGCAGGATAGCGGGAGTATACAATGAGCAGTTCTTC
CASRIAGVYNEQFF
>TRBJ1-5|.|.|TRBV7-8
TGTGCCAGCAGCTTAGGCCGTAGGGGGAATCAGCCCCAGCATTTT
CASSLGRRGNQPQHF
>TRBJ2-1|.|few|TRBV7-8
TGTGCCAGCAGCTTACCCCTTCAAAAGCGCCCCTACAATGAGCAGTTCTTC
CASSLPLQKRPYNEQFF
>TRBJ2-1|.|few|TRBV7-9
TGTGCCAGCAGCTCTGGCACGGCAGGGACCTACAATGAGCAGTTCTTC
CASSSGTAGTYNEQFF
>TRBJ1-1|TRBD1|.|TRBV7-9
TGTGCCAGCAGCCCTAGGACAGGGGCGAACACTGAAGCTTTCTTT
CASSPRTGANTEAFF